Detailed here is one T cell receptor beta chain. Its antigen is as yet unknown. The CDR3 has 15 amino acids. V lost 6 bases to trimming and J lost 4 bases; unmatched junction nucleotides: 6. The germline CDR1 and CDR2 sequences are SQVTM and ANQGSEA. PCR amplification relied on 60 Vbeta primers (plus 13 Jbeta primers). Libraries were prepared by immunoSEQ multiplex PCR; TCRdb keeps only in-frame clonotypes and omits some of them. Found here are 200,000 to 250,000 clones, roughly 80% of them singletons; the top ten hold nearly 3%. This sample was taken from a study of cytomegalovirus exposure and HLA in healthy donors. Findings and caveats of the study: In a later analysis, several top co-occurrence clusters appeared linked to parvovirus B19, influenza, CMV and Epstein-Barr virus. In a later analysis, the majority of CMV-associated beta chains seemingly showed HLA restriction. Equally common other TCR beta chains were less clonally expanded than HLA-associated ones, a later analysis found.

Specimen: PBMCs. J is TRBJ2-3 and V is TRBV29-1; 14 bases match TRBD2. This clonotype was obtained from a woman aged 25 to 39 in good health and CMV-seronegative. The CDR3 region has the DNA TGCAGCGTCCAACGGACTAGCGGGAGGCCAGATACGCAGTATTTT. This translates into CSVQRTSGRPDTQYF.